This TCR beta chain stems from a study of T cells after posttransplantation cyclophosphamide. TCRdb's copy holds only in-frame clones and misses some; the assay was immunoSEQ multiplex PCR. The repertoire includes roughly 13,000 clones, 76% of them detected once, and around 1.2% sits in the top ten. Broader study findings: Blood and skin or GI T cell repertoires showed limited TRB overlap.

Regarding this clone: Its target is unknown.

The sequence came from a man aged 50-60 years. Sequencing was carried out using memory CD4+ T cells sorted from PBMCs.

CDR3 region: CAISEGRGQETQYF. The CDR3 region has the DNA TGTGCCATCAGTGAAGGCAGGGGCCAAGAGACCCAGTACTTC. The chain links TRBV10-3 to TRBJ2-5; D might be TRBD1 (6 bases). Germline V lookup: CDR1 ENHRY, CDR2 SYGVKD. This CDR3 has 14 amino acids. With 3 bases removed from V and 1 base from J, the gap between germline ends came to 9 bases.